Here is one T cell receptor beta chain with its context. Its binding antigen is unknown. The input lacks base qualities; no much larger clone sits a single base away. The sample originates from a study of technical replicates of blood from a few donors (dated by TCRdb to the late 2010s). Trimming removed 3 bases from V and 3 bases from J, leaving 3 bases between the germline ends. CDR1 and CDR2, looked up from the germline V gene (reference sequence), are LNHNV and YYDKDF. The CDR3 runs 12 amino acids, cysteine and phenylalanine included. Here the CDR3 DNA is all that survives: 36 bases in frame from base 1. The library came from the immunoSEQ multiplex PCR assay. TCRdb's version of the immuneACCESS table is confined to in-frame rearrangements and falls short of the full clone set. An unresolved V gene accounts for under half of the shortfall where checked; the remainder is of unknown origin. The sample table records around 72,000 clones; 95% to 98% of these occur just once. Less than 0.25% of the sample lies in the top ten.

The TCR comes from a human donor in good health. The sequence links TRBV15 to TRBJ1-5; confidence is insufficient to name the D gene. Material: T cells isolated from PBMCs. For the CDR3, the sequence is CATSSHNQPQHF. At the DNA level, the sequence is TGTGCCACCAGCAGCCACAATCAGCCCCAGCATTTT.